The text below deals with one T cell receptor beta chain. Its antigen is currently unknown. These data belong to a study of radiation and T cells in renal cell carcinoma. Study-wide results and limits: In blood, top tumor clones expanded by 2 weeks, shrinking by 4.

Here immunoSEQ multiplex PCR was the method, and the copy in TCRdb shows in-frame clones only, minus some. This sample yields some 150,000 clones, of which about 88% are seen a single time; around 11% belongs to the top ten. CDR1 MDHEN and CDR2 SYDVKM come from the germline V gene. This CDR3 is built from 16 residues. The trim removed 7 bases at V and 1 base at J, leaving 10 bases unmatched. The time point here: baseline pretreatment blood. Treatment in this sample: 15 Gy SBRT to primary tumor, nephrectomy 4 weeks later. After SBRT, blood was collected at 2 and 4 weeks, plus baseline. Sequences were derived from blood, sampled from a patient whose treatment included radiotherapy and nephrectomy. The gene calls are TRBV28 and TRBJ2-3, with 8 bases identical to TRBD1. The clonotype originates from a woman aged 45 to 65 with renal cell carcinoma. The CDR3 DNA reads TGTGCCAGCAAGACGACAGGGGTGAGGGGCACAGATACGCAGTATTTT. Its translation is CASKTTGVRGTDTQYF.